This TCR beta chain was recovered during a study of human T cells and chemical hapten exposure. A note on this clonotype: The antigen is not known.

Specified time point: healthy volunteer bleed at 6 weeks. Total RNA was isolated from unfractionated whole blood. The library attached unique molecular identifiers to individual cDNA molecules. Original methodology: Between about 23,224 and 750,000 TCRs appeared in each sample, and the median stood at about 100,000. TCRdb reprocessed the RACE reads with MiXCR, giving one entry per CDR3 protein. TCRdb's processing, not the authors' own work, is the source of the V and J calls. Among some 78,000 distinct CDR3 sequences listed, approximately 8% were seen once. Broader study findings: TCRs whose frequency exceeded 1 in 1000 remained the same following DPC sensitization.

The receptor comes from a male donor in good health. Some clones in this sample may be carry-over from other donors' samples. Specimen: whole blood.

The CDR3 DNA sequence: TGCAGCGCTAGCGGGTCCGTAGCCAGAGATACGCAGTATTTT. It specifies CSASGSVARDTQYF. The rearrangement uses TRBV29-1 and TRBJ2-3; 8 bases agree with TRBD2. Germline-derived CDR1 and CDR2 are SQVTM and ANQGSEA. The V gene end was trimmed by 7 bases and the J gene end by 5 bases; junction bases not matched to a gene: 11. This CDR3 is 14 amino acids long.